The 15 T cell receptor beta chains below come from one sample, sequenced in a study of cytotoxic CD8 clonotypes in ibrutinib-treated CLL. The assay was immunoSEQ multiplex PCR, and TCRdb's table has in-frame clones only and misses some. The sample contains over 40,000 clones, around four fifths of which appear only once. This material consisted of PBMCs, taken after 24 months of ibrutinib treatment. The source is a human donor with chronic lymphocytic leukemia.

The V and J genes are TRBV5-6 and TRBJ2-5; 10 positions agree with TRBD1. Germline V gene data show CDR1 as SGHDT and CDR2 as YYEEEE. V was pared by 4 bases and J by 5 bases, with 8 bases of the junction left unmatched. This CDR3 contains 15 residues. The CDR3 nucleotides are TGTGCCAGCAGCACCGCGGGACAGGGGACCGAGACCCAGTACTTC. It specifies CASSTAGQGTETQYF.

The J gene is TRBJ2-5, the V gene TRBV7-2; TRBD2 is a possible D gene (5 bases). CDR3 length: 13 amino acids. CDR1 is SGHTA, CDR2 FQGNSA, per germline. V gave up 3 bases and J gave up 5 bases, with 10 bases separating them. The CDR3 bases are TGTGCCAGCAGCTTGGGTTCGGGGGAGACCCAGTACTTC. This codes for CASSLGSGETQYF. The entire variable domain, with the rest obtained from reference TRBV7-2 and TRBJ2-5, is as follows: GAGVSQSPSNKVTEKGKDVELRCDPISGHTALYWYRQSLGQGLEFLIYFQGNSAPDKSGLPSDRFSAERTGGSVSTLTIQRTQQEDSAVYLCASSLGSGETQYFGPGTRLLVL.

This clone occurred once. The chain has TRBV10-1 and TRBJ2-7, with 10 bases that match TRBD2. The CDR3 covers 15 residues. With V trimmed by 5 bases and J by 12 bases, 16 bases remained unmatched. Germline values: CDR1 WNHNN, CDR2 SYGVQD (reference sequence). This chain's CDR3 is CASSQPGTGLAEVYF. DNA for the CDR3: TGCGCCAGCAGTCAACCGGGTACTGGACTAGCGGAGGTGTACTTC.

CDR3: CASSPATGRYEQYF. DNA for the CDR3: TGTGCCAGCAGCCCGGCGACAGGTCGCTACGAGCAGTACTTC. The chain combines TRBV7-2 with TRBJ2-7; TRBD1 might be the D (6 bases). The CDR3 is 14 residues long. Trimming removed 5 bases at V and 3 bases at J, with 14 bases between. CDR1 is SGHTA and CDR2 is FQGNSA in the germline V gene.

This sequence joins TRBV10-3 and TRBJ1-2, with TRBD1 identical over 11 bases. The junction had 11 bases not matched to a gene; V was cut back by 6 bases and J by 5 bases. Germline V gene sequence: CDR1 ENHRY, CDR2 SYGVKD. The CDR3 loop spans 16 amino acids. CDR3 amino acids: CAISPPTGTGGYGYTF. The CDR3, as DNA: TGTGCCATCAGCCCGCCCACGGGGACAGGGGGATATGGCTACACCTTC.

V usage is TRBV2 and J usage is TRBJ1-1, with 8 bases aligning to TRBD1. This CDR3 has 14 amino acids. Trimming removed 8 bases from V and 0 bases from J; junction bases left unmatched: 5. The germline CDR1 and CDR2 sequences are SNHLY and FYNNEI. The CDR3: CASHDRGMNTEAFF. Here the CDR3 DNA reads TGTGCCAGCCACGACAGGGGTATGAACACTGAAGCTTTCTTT.

The chain combines TRBV19 with TRBJ1-1, with D perhaps matching TRBD1 (5 bases). V was pared by 3 bases and J by 1 base, with 15 bases between. The CDR3 has 16 amino acids. The V gene's germline CDR1 is LNHDA and CDR2 SQIVND (reference sequence). The CDR3 DNA is TGTGCCAGTAGTATCCTAGAGGGACTGGGGAACACTGAAGCTTTCTTT. This gives the protein CASSILEGLGNTEAFF.

The V gene is TRBV13, the J gene TRBJ2-3; a weak D match, TRBD2 (5 bases). V dropped 2 bases and J dropped 3 bases, with 9 bases sitting between them. CDR1 PRHDT and CDR2 FYEKMQ come from the germline V gene (reference sequence). The CDR3 spans 14 residues. CDR3 protein: CASSLTGSTDTQYF. The CDR3 coding sequence is TGTGCCAGCAGCTTAACGGGATCTACAGATACGCAGTATTTT.

A few counts support this clone. The chain is built from TRBV19 and TRBJ1-2; 10 nucleotides match TRBD1. The germline gives CDR1 LNHDA, CDR2 SQIVND (reference sequence). CDR3 length: 14 residues. V lost 6 bases, J lost 3 bases, and 4 bases stayed unmatched. Here the CDR3 reads CASSGQGGDYGYTF. The CDR3, as DNA: TGTGCCAGTAGCGGACAGGGGGGCGACTATGGCTACACCTTC.

The V call is TRBV6-6, the J call TRBJ1-2; no definite D call. Germline CDR1 reads MNHNY; CDR2 reads SVGAGI (reference sequence). The CDR3 has 13 residues. V was clipped by 6 bases and J by 4 bases, with 12 bases between them. Here the CDR3 DNA reads TGTGCCAGCAGCGCCGACGGACTCTATGGCTACACCTTC. Its protein product is CASSADGLYGYTF.

The chain has TRBV5-6 and TRBJ1-2; perhaps TRBD1 as D (5 bases). Germline-derived CDR1 and CDR2 are SGHDT and YYEEEE. The CDR3 is made up of 14 amino acids. V gave up 0 bases and J gave up 3 bases, with 9 bases separating them. The CDR3: CASSLEGTDYGYTF. CDR3 nucleotide sequence: TGTGCCAGCAGCTTGGAAGGGACGGACTATGGCTACACCTTC.

CDR3 protein: CAWSTGSNQPQHF. Written as DNA, the CDR3 is TGTGCCTGGAGTACAGGGAGCAATCAGCCCCAGCATTTT. The chain carries TRBV30 and TRBJ1-5; weak D call: TRBD1 (6 bases). Germline CDR1 GTSNPN, CDR2 SVGIG (reference sequence). V dropped 2 bases and J dropped 1 base, with 6 bases sitting between them. This CDR3 is built from 13 residues. Full variable domain (outside the CDR3, taken from reference TRBV30 and TRBJ1-5): SQTIHQWPATLVQPVGSPLSLECTVEGTSNPNLYWYRQAAGRGLQLLFYSVGIGQISSEVPQNLSASRPQDRQFILSSKKLLLSDSGFYLCAWSTGSNQPQHFGDGTRLSIL.

This chain's CDR3 is CASSPRGGARYTF. For the CDR3, the DNA is TGTGCCAGCAGCCCCAGGGGGGGGGCACGCTACACCTTC. The chain joins TRBV13 to TRBJ1-2; 7 bases are shared with TRBD1. V was pared by 5 bases and J by 9 bases, with 9 bases of the junction left unmatched. The germline V gene has CDR1 PRHDT and CDR2 FYEKMQ (reference sequence). This CDR3 has 13 residues.

V gene TRBV30 combines with J gene TRBJ1-3; D gene uncertain. Trimming removed 7 bases at V and 11 bases at J, with 12 bases between. The CDR3 loop spans 10 amino acids. Germline CDR1 GTSNPN, CDR2 SVGIG (reference sequence). DNA of the CDR3: TGTGCCTCCGGGAAAGGATCCATATATTTT. Its protein product is CASGKGSIYF.

V usage is TRBV2 and J usage is TRBJ1-5; D is undetermined. This CDR3 is built from 12 residues. CDR1 is SNHLY and CDR2 is FYNNEI in the germline V gene. Deletions cut 6 bases from V and 7 bases from J, with 10 bases between. The CDR3 DNA reads as TGTGCCAGCAGGAGGGAGGAGCAGCCCCAGCATTTT. Translated, it gives CASRREEQPQHF.